The 24 T cell receptor beta chains presented below share a single source sample, sequenced in a study of CD8 T cells in ankylosing spondylitis. TCRdb independently ran MiXCR on the 5' RACE reads; one entry per CDR3 protein. The sample includes fewer than 35,000 distinct CDR3 sequences, less than 40% seen only once; the top ten take 45% to 55%. The specimen sequenced was synovial fluid, either unsorted or a sorted T cell fraction (not recorded which). The receptors come from a male donor with ankylosing spondylitis.

J is TRBJ2-6 and V is TRBV21-1. TRBV21-1 is labeled a pseudogene. The CDR3 length is 18 residues. The CDR3 is CASSKGEGCRSGANVLTF. CDR3 in DNA: TGTGCCAGCAGCAAAGGTGAAGGGTGTCGCTCTGGGGCCAACGTCCTGACTTTC.

The gene calls are TRBV29-1 and TRBJ2-3; D may be TRBD2 (5 bases). This CDR3 has 17 residues. The germline V and J ends were trimmed by 6 bases and 2 bases, with 24 bases remaining between them. Germline loops: CDR1 SQVTM, CDR2 ANQGSEA. This chain's CDR3 is CSVEPTQLVQSTDTQYF. CDR3 sequence (DNA): TGCAGCGTGGAACCTACCCAACTAGTCCAATCCACAGATACGCAGTATTTT.

This rearrangement joins TRBV7-9 to TRBJ1-3; TRBD1 aligns across 8 bases. The CDR3 is 12 residues long. Germline loops: CDR1 SEHNR, CDR2 FQNEAQ (reference sequence). V lost 5 bases, J lost 11 bases, and 5 bases stayed unmatched. The CDR3: CASSPGQGAIYF. Here the CDR3 DNA reads TGTGCCAGCAGCCCAGGACAGGGAGCCATATATTTT.

This rearrangement joins TRBV6-2 or TRBV6-3 to TRBJ1-2; 9 bases are a match to TRBD1. There are 17 residues in the CDR3. The germline CDR1 and CDR2 sequences are MNHEY and SVGEGT. V gave up 0 bases and J gave up 4 bases; unmatched junction bases: 9. CDR3 sequence reads: CASSYSGQGEILYGYTF. The CDR3 DNA reads as TGTGCCAGCAGTTACTCGGGACAGGGCGAGATCCTCTATGGCTACACCTTC.

The rearrangement links TRBV19 to TRBJ1-4; the D is unclear. Between the trimmed V and J ends, which lost 6 bases and 6 bases, there was a span of 11 bases. The CDR3 has 13 amino acids. The germline V gene has CDR1 LNHDA and CDR2 SQIVND (reference sequence). The CDR3 loop is CASSPSTYEKLFF. Written as DNA, the CDR3 is TGTGCCAGTAGCCCGAGCACTTATGAAAAACTGTTTTTT.

The sample holds many counts of this clonotype. The chain uses TRBV30 and TRBJ1-6, with D unresolved. Germline V gene data show CDR1 as GTSNPN and CDR2 as SVGIG (reference sequence). The CDR3 runs to 14 residues. Trimming took 2 bases from V and 10 from J, leaving 15 bases between them. The CDR3 coding sequence is TGTGCCTGGAGTCCTCGGCCCCTGGTGTCACCCCTCCACTTT. Translated, it gives CAWSPRPLVSPLHF.

In its sample, this clonotype was seen many times. The V gene is TRBV20-1, the J gene TRBJ2-7; 9 bases fit TRBD1. Trimming at V came to 6 bases and at J to 0 bases, leaving 6 bases not matched to a gene. Germline CDR1 is DFQATT and CDR2 is SNEGSKA (reference sequence). This CDR3 has 14 amino acids. As DNA, the CDR3 is TGCAGTGCGGGAGGGACAGGGTTCTCCTACGAGCAGTACTTC. Amino acids: CSAGGTGFSYEQYF.

In its sample, this clonotype is large. V gene TRBV5-4 combines with J gene TRBJ2-1; a possible D gene is TRBD2 (5 bases). The V and J ends lost 0 bases and 6 bases respectively, with 7 bases between them. The CDR3 length is 13 residues. Germline lookup yields CDR1 SGHNT and CDR2 YYREEE (reference sequence). The CDR3 DNA sequence: TGTGCCAGCAGCTTGGGCGGACTCAATGAGCAGTTCTTC. This codes for CASSLGGLNEQFF.

This clonotype was observed a handful of times. This chain joins TRBV20-1 and TRBJ1-1; TRBD1 matches at 10 bases. CDR1 is DFQATT and CDR2 is SNEGSKA in the germline V gene (reference sequence). This CDR3 is 12 amino acids long. With V trimmed by 5 bases and J by 4 bases, 1 base remained unmatched. CDR3 sequence: CSAGTGVTEAFF. CDR3 nucleotides: TGCAGTGCTGGGACAGGGGTCACTGAAGCTTTCTTT.

This clonotype turned up a few times. V usage is TRBV29-1 and J usage is TRBJ2-1, with D unclear. CDR3 length: 12 residues. Per germline, CDR1 SQVTM and CDR2 ANQGSEA. With 1 base removed from V and 5 bases from J, the gap between germline ends came to 6 bases. The CDR3 coding sequence is TGCAGCGTTGAAGCCTATCACAATGAGCAGTTCTTC. It codes for CSVEAYHNEQFF.

This clonotype was detected many times. The chain couples TRBV7-7 to TRBJ2-5; D not certain. CDR1 is SSHAT, CDR2 FNYEAQ, per germline (reference sequence). V was clipped by 3 bases and J by 0 bases, with 8 bases between them. The CDR3 sequence is 14 residues long. In DNA form, the CDR3 reads TGTGCCAGCAGCTTGTCGGGTCACCAAGAGACCCAGTACTTC. Translating gives CASSLSGHQETQYF. The whole variable domain, remainder taken from reference TRBV7-7 and TRBJ2-5, is GAGVSQSPRYKVTKRGQDVTLRCDPISSHATLYWYQQALGQGPEFLTYFNYEAQPDKSGLPSDRFSAERPEGSISTLTIQRTEQRDSAMYRCASSLSGHQETQYFGPGTRLLVL.

The chain carries TRBV20-1 and TRBJ2-1; 7 nucleotides align to TRBD2. Germline V CDR1 and CDR2: DFQATT, SNEGSKA (reference sequence). This CDR3 spans 14 amino acids. Trimming cost V 8 bases and J 7 bases; bases outside gene matches: 14. The CDR3 region is CSPIVGGGFNEQFF. The CDR3 nucleotides read TGCAGTCCTATCGTGGGGGGAGGGTTTAATGAGCAGTTCTTC.

This clonotype appeared once. The rearrangement joins TRBV24-1 to TRBJ2-7; 8 bases are a match to TRBD1. J gave up 5 bases and V 4 bases, and 9 bases lay outside the gene matches. CDR3 length: 15 amino acids. CDR1 KGHDR and CDR2 SFDVKD come from the germline V gene. The CDR3 here is CATSDPRTGPDEQYF. In DNA, the CDR3 is TGTGCCACCAGTGACCCGAGGACAGGGCCAGACGAGCAGTACTTC.

This clonotype was seen a few times. The rearrangement uses TRBV7-9 and TRBJ2-4, with no clear D. The CDR3 is made up of 16 amino acids. The germline V gene encodes CDR1 SEHNR and CDR2 FQNEAQ (reference sequence). V shed 2 bases and J shed 2 bases, with 13 bases lying between them. DNA for the CDR3: TGTGCCAGCAGCTTATTTGAAGGCGTCCCCAAAAACATTCAGTACTTC. Its translation is CASSLFEGVPKNIQYF.

This clonotype was seen at least ten times. The V call is TRBV25-1, the J call TRBJ1-1, with 8 bases lining up with TRBD1. CDR3 length equals 15 residues. Trimming removed 4 bases from V and 6 bases from J; junction bases left unmatched: 10. The germline V gene encodes CDR1 MGHDK and CDR2 SYGVNS. CDR3 sequence reads: CASSAGIGTGPEAFF. The CDR3 DNA follows: TGTGCCAGCAGTGCCGGGATCGGGACAGGACCTGAAGCTTTCTTT.

The chain uses TRBV25-1 and TRBJ1-6; D is ambiguous. With 1 base removed from V and 5 bases from J, the gap between germline ends came to 3 bases. Germline V gene data show CDR1 as MGHDK and CDR2 as SYGVNS. CDR3 size: 13 residues. CDR3 DNA: TGTGCCAGCAGTGAATGGGATAATTCACCCCTCCACTTT. It yields the protein CASSEWDNSPLHF.

The sample holds a few counts of this clonotype. V usage is TRBV5-1 and J usage is TRBJ2-7, with unresolved D. This CDR3 region has 13 residues. Trimming removed 4 bases at V and 5 bases at J, with 13 bases between. Germline-derived CDR1 and CDR2 are SGHRS and YFSETQ. The CDR3 reads CASSPDLGHEQYF. The DNA of the CDR3 is TGCGCCAGCAGCCCCGACCTTGGGCACGAGCAGTACTTC. The whole variable domain, filled in from reference TRBV5-1 and TRBJ2-7, reads KAGVTQTPRYLIKTRGQQVTLSCSPISGHRSVSWYQQTPGQGLQFLFEYFSETQRNKGNFPGRFSGRQFSNSRSEMNVSTLELGDSALYLCASSPDLGHEQYFGPGTRLTVT.

V is TRBV30 and J is TRBJ1-2; a possible D gene is TRBD1 (5 bases). Germline V gives CDR1 GTSNPN, CDR2 SVGIG (reference sequence). The length of the CDR3 is 15 residues. V lost 0 bases, J lost 3 bases, and 14 bases lay in between. In DNA, the CDR3 is TGTGCCTGGAGTGTAGTCCAGGGCAAAGACTATGGCTACACCTTC. This translates into CAWSVVQGKDYGYTF.

The rearrangement links TRBV29-1 to TRBJ1-2; 8 bases map to TRBD1. The CDR3 totals 16 residues. Germline V gives CDR1 SQVTM, CDR2 ANQGSEA. J lost 3 bases, V lost 1 base, and 10 bases had no gene match. CDR3 sequence (DNA): TGCAGCGTTGAAGGCTCGGGACAGGCGGACTACTATGGCTACACCTTC. It translates to CSVEGSGQADYYGYTF.

This clonotype was seen more than once but under ten times. This chain uses TRBV5-6 with TRBJ1-4, with D hard to call. V dropped 2 bases and J dropped 0 bases, with 8 bases sitting between them. Germline loops: CDR1 SGHDT, CDR2 YYEEEE. The CDR3 extends over 15 amino acids. CDR3 nucleotide sequence: TGTGCCAGCAGCTTTACGGTGACAACTAATGAAAAACTGTTTTTT. This codes for CASSFTVTTNEKLFF.

This clonotype appeared a few times. The V and J genes are TRBV6-1 and TRBJ1-1; no reliable D call. The CDR3 has 14 amino acids. Trimming took off 2 bases at V and 3 bases at J, with 10 bases between the two ends. Germline CDR1 reads MNHNS; CDR2 reads SASEGT. The CDR3 here is CASSEPGKYTEAFF. In DNA form, the CDR3 reads TGTGCCAGCAGTGAACCCGGGAAGTACACTGAAGCTTTCTTT.

This chain links TRBV11-2 with TRBJ1-2; a possible D gene is TRBD1 (6 bases). V was pared by 6 bases and J by 2 bases, with 16 bases between. The V gene's germline CDR1 is SGHAT and CDR2 FQNNGV. This CDR3 is built from 15 residues. DNA for the CDR3: TGTGCCAGCAGTCGTCCCGGGACATTGAACTATGGCTACACCTTC. Amino acid sequence: CASSRPGTLNYGYTF.

V and J are TRBV5-1 and TRBJ1-1; no firm D call. The germline V gene has CDR1 SGHRS and CDR2 YFSETQ. The CDR3 totals 15 residues. Between the trimmed V and J ends, which lost 2 bases and 6 bases, there was a span of 17 bases. This CDR3 is CASSLGNWEFPEAFF. The CDR3, as DNA: TGCGCCAGCAGCTTAGGCAACTGGGAGTTTCCTGAAGCTTTCTTT.

This chain connects TRBV12-3 or TRBV12-4 to TRBJ1-2; 11 bases map to TRBD1. This CDR3 is 17 amino acids long. V gave up 6 bases and J gave up 0 bases; unmatched junction bases: 9. The CDR3 region is CASSPGQGARANYGYTF. CDR3 bases: TGTGCCAGCAGCCCCGGACAGGGGGCGAGGGCTAACTATGGCTACACCTTC.